One and the same sample provided the 26 T cell receptor beta chains below, sequenced in a study of CD8 T cells in ankylosing spondylitis. MiXCR, applied by TCRdb to the 5' RACE reads, yields one record per CDR3 protein. This sample has 310,000 or so distinct CDR3 sequences; roughly 20% occur once, and the top ten carry 7.8%. The sample comprised blood, either unsorted or a sorted T cell fraction (not recorded which). These receptors were collected from a male donor with ankylosing spondylitis or in good health (not recorded which).

The chain is built from TRBV9 and TRBJ2-1, with D possibly being TRBD2 (6 bases). V lost 1 base and J lost 3, with 14 bases in between. The CDR3 has 16 residues. The V gene's germline CDR1 is SGDLS and CDR2 YYNGEE. CDR3 DNA: TGTGCCAGCAGCGTAAGGGCGGGACTCAACTACAATGAGCAGTTCTTC. It specifies CASSVRAGLNYNEQFF.

This clonotype has at least ten counts. The chain carries TRBV20-1 and TRBJ1-1; TRBD1 aligns across 7 bases. Looked up from germline, CDR1 is DFQATT and CDR2 is SNEGSKA (reference sequence). This CDR3 spans 14 amino acids. J lost 5 bases, V lost 6 bases, and 12 bases had no gene match. The CDR3 reads CSARPVTGATEAFF. The CDR3 DNA sequence: TGCAGTGCGCGACCCGTAACAGGGGCGACTGAAGCTTTCTTT.

The chain links TRBV14 to TRBJ2-2, with 10 nucleotides matching TRBD1. Germline V gives CDR1 SGHDN, CDR2 FVKESK. V lost 4 bases, J lost 4 bases, and 12 bases stayed unmatched. The CDR3 totals 18 residues. CDR3 region: CASSLFRDRGRSTGELFF. DNA of the CDR3: TGTGCCAGCAGCCTTTTCCGGGACAGGGGAAGGAGCACCGGGGAGCTGTTTTTT.

This clonotype was recorded at least ten times. The J gene is TRBJ1-5, the V gene TRBV3-1; D is uncertain. CDR1 LGHDT and CDR2 YNNKEL come from the germline V gene (reference sequence). The CDR3 has 14 residues. Trimming shortened V by 0 bases and J by 1 base, and 4 bases separated the two germline ends. The CDR3 region is CASSQDYSNQPQHF. CDR3 sequence (DNA): TGTGCCAGCAGCCAAGATTACAGCAATCAGCCCCAGCATTTT.

This clonotype occurred a few times. The chain joins TRBV15 to TRBJ1-1; D is possibly TRBD1 (5 bases). From germline, CDR1 is LNHNV and CDR2 YYDKDF (reference sequence). V was trimmed by 0 bases and J by 5 bases, leaving 13 bases between them. CDR3 length equals 15 residues. This chain's CDR3 is CATSRDTGARTEAFF. The CDR3 bases are TGTGCCACCAGCAGAGATACTGGGGCGCGGACTGAAGCTTTCTTT. The full variable domain, in which reference TRBV15 and TRBJ1-1 provide the parts outside the CDR3, is DAMVIQNPRYQVTQFGKPVTLSCSQTLNHNVMYWYQQKSSQAPKLLFHYYDKDFNNEADTPDNFQSRRPNTSFCFLDIRSPGLGDTAMYLCATSRDTGARTEAFFGQGTRLTVV.

This chain links TRBV27 with TRBJ2-5; no definite D call. The germline V gene has CDR1 MNHEY and CDR2 SMNVEV (reference sequence). The CDR3 is made up of 16 amino acids. V was cut by 4 bases and J by 7 bases, with 22 bases left in between. The CDR3 sequence: CASSSPQPDYGGTQYF. The CDR3 DNA reads as TGTGCCAGCAGTTCCCCTCAGCCCGATTATGGTGGGACCCAGTACTTC.

J is TRBJ2-1 and V is TRBV14; D perhaps matches TRBD1 (6 bases). CDR1 is SGHDN and CDR2 is FVKESK in the germline V gene. This CDR3 is built from 16 residues. Trimming left V 2 bases short and J 0 bases short, with 11 bases between. CDR3 DNA sequence: TGTGCCAGCAGCCAACATACAGGGATCTCCTACAATGAGCAGTTCTTC. Protein product: CASSQHTGISYNEQFF.

This clonotype has ten or more counts. V and J are TRBV10-1 and TRBJ2-1; D may be TRBD2 (5 bases). CDR3 length: 15 residues. Trimming took 4 bases from V and 4 from J, leaving 14 bases between them. CDR1 is WNHNN and CDR2 is SYGVQD in the germline V gene (reference sequence). This CDR3 is CASSGLPRAYNEQFF. For the CDR3, the DNA is TGCGCCAGCAGTGGACTACCTAGGGCATACAATGAGCAGTTCTTC.

J is TRBJ2-1 and V is TRBV6-1; D ambiguous. This CDR3 spans 14 amino acids. Per germline, CDR1 MNHNS and CDR2 SASEGT. Between the trimmed V and J ends, which lost 6 bases and 6 bases, there was a span of 15 bases. CDR3 bases: TGTGCCAGCAGCCCCTCGTGGGGTTCCAATGAGCAGTTCTTC. Translation gives CASSPSWGSNEQFF.

V usage is TRBV9 and J usage is TRBJ1-1, with TRBD1 identical over 8 bases. Germline V lookup: CDR1 SGDLS, CDR2 YYNGEE. Losses at the gene ends were 6 bases for V and 4 bases for J; bases not matched to a gene: 11. The CDR3 consists of 15 residues. CDR3 nucleotide sequence: TGTGCCAGCATCCCTCGTACAGGGGGGACCACTGAAGCTTTCTTT. Translating gives CASIPRTGGTTEAFF. The complete variable domain, with remaining parts taken from reference TRBV9 and TRBJ1-1, reads DSGVTQTPKHLITATGQRVTLRCSPRSGDLSVYWYQQSLDQGLQFLIQYYNGEERAKGNILERFSAQQFPDLHSELNLSSLELGDSALYFCASIPRTGGTTEAFFGQGTRLTVV.

CDR3 region: CASSRPGSRQETQYF. The CDR3 DNA follows: TGTGCCAGCAGTCGGCCCGGGAGTAGGCAAGAGACCCAGTACTTC. The chain combines TRBV12-3 or TRBV12-4 with TRBJ2-5, with a weak D call TRBD2 (6 bases). V was shortened by 5 bases and J by 2 bases, with 15 bases between the two germline ends. The CDR3 spans 15 residues.

This clonotype has more than one count but fewer than ten. This chain joins TRBV20-1 and TRBJ2-7, with TRBD2 matching over 7 bases. J was trimmed by 4 bases and V by 2 bases; bases with no gene match: 8. The CDR3 spans 14 residues. CDR1 is DFQATT and CDR2 is SNEGSKA in the germline V gene (reference sequence). The CDR3 DNA is TGCAGTGCTAGATCGGCGGGAGAGGGGTACGAGCAGTACGTC. Translated: CSARSAGEGYEQYV.

The chain recombines TRBV20-1 with TRBJ2-3, with 9 bases lining up with TRBD1. The length of the CDR3 is 19 residues. Trimming took 2 bases from V and 7 from J; bases not matched to a gene: 22. CDR1 is DFQATT and CDR2 is SNEGSKA in the germline V gene (reference sequence). CDR3 sequence: CSARSVQGAASPYQNTQYF. For the CDR3, the DNA is TGCAGTGCTAGATCGGTACAGGGGGCCGCTAGCCCGTACCAGAATACGCAGTATTTT.

This clonotype showed up just a few times. The rearrangement uses TRBV12-3 or TRBV12-4 and TRBJ2-3; 8 bases agree with TRBD1. V was clipped by 7 bases and J by 0 bases; unmatched bases: 6. This CDR3 is 15 amino acids long. CDR3 DNA sequence: TGTGCCAGCACCCGAGGGGACAGGAGCACAGATACGCAGTATTTT. This gives the protein CASTRGDRSTDTQYF.

This clonotype was counted many times. V and J are TRBV5-8 and TRBJ2-2; a weak D match, TRBD2 (6 bases). Per germline, CDR1 SGHTS and CDR2 YDEGEE. This CDR3 has 14 residues. The V end was cut by 1 base, the J end by 7 bases, with 11 bases between. CDR3 amino acids: CASSLLMEGGELFF. DNA of the CDR3: TGTGCCAGCAGCTTGTTGATGGAGGGCGGGGAGCTGTTTTTT.

In this sample, this clonotype turned up many times. V gene TRBV29-1 combines with J gene TRBJ2-3; 10 positions agree with TRBD2. CDR1 is SQVTM, CDR2 ANQGSEA, per germline. V gave up 6 bases and J gave up 3 bases; unmatched junction bases: 9. The CDR3 consists of 15 residues. The CDR3 nucleotides read TGCAGCGTCGGGACTAGCGTGAGGGTGACAGATACGCAGTATTTT. Translation: CSVGTSVRVTDTQYF.

This clonotype was recorded at least ten times. J is TRBJ2-5 and V is TRBV12-3 or TRBV12-4; D remains unclear. The CDR3 spans 13 residues. V was trimmed by 3 bases and J by 0 bases, leaving 5 bases between them. CDR3 bases: TGTGCCAGCAGTTTGTTTCACCAAGAGACCCAGTACTTC. This codes for CASSLFHQETQYF.

The table lists this clonotype with many counts. The genes are TRBV6-1 and TRBJ2-5; 7 bases match TRBD2. With V trimmed by 8 bases and J by 2 bases, 11 bases remained unmatched. The CDR3 runs to 15 residues. From germline, CDR1 is MNHNS and CDR2 SASEGT. CDR3 DNA: TGTGCCAGCTCGCCGGCAGCGGGGAATCAAGAGACCCAGTACTTC. Its protein is CASSPAAGNQETQYF.

This clonotype was found a few times. This chain connects TRBV5-1 to TRBJ2-1; no definite D call. V lost 7 bases and J 8 bases, leaving 4 bases between the germline ends. Germline CDR1 SGHRS, CDR2 YFSETQ. There are 9 residues in the CDR3. The CDR3 region has the DNA TGCGCCAGCCGAGATGAGCAGTTCTTC. This codes for CASRDEQFF.

V and J are TRBV12-3 or TRBV12-4 and TRBJ2-7, with 8 bases fitting TRBD2. V gave up 4 bases and J gave up 4 bases; unmatched junction bases: 3. CDR3 length: 13 residues. CDR3 DNA: TGTGCCAGCAGTTCGGGGACTAGTTACGAGCAGTACGTC. Translation: CASSSGTSYEQYV.

CDR3 nucleotides: TGTGCCAGCAGTGTGTCACAGGGAGGCACAGATACGCAGTATTTT. Translation: CASSVSQGGTDTQYF. J is TRBJ2-3 and V is TRBV6-4, with D perhaps TRBD1 (6 bases). There are 15 residues in the CDR3. From germline, CDR1 is MRHNA and CDR2 SNTAGT. The V gene lost 4 bases and the J gene lost 1 base, with 12 bases spanning the gap.

This clonotype has a handful of counts. Here the CDR3 DNA reads TGTGCCATCAGTGAGTCGTCAGGCCTTCAGTACACCTTC. It translates to CAISESSGLQYTF. The J gene is TRBJ1-2, the V gene TRBV10-3; D is unresolved. Germline V gene lookup returns CDR1 ENHRY and CDR2 SYGVKD. The V gene lost 0 bases and the J gene lost 11 bases, with 13 bases spanning the gap. The CDR3 is made up of 13 amino acids.

The genes are TRBV20-1 and TRBJ1-5; D remains ambiguous. The V end lost 7 bases, the J end lost 1 base, and 8 bases lay between the germline ends. Germline V gene sequence: CDR1 DFQATT, CDR2 SNEGSKA (reference sequence). The CDR3 has 12 residues. CDR3 protein: CSGQKSNQPQHF. CDR3 nucleotides: TGCAGTGGGCAAAAAAGCAATCAGCCCCAGCATTTT.

The chain recombines TRBV5-1 with TRBJ1-3; the D is unclear. Per germline, CDR1 SGHRS and CDR2 YFSETQ. This CDR3 has 15 amino acids. Trimming removed 0 bases from V and 3 bases from J, with 10 bases in between. DNA of the CDR3: TGCGCCAGCAGCTTGGCCAACGACGGTGGAAACACCATATATTTT. It specifies CASSLANDGGNTIYF.

This clonotype was seen a handful of times. The V and J genes are TRBV27 and TRBJ1-2; 9 nucleotides agree with TRBD1. V shed 6 bases, J shed 8 bases, and the junction held 7 bases outside the gene matches. Germline CDR1 MNHEY, CDR2 SMNVEV (reference sequence). The CDR3 is 13 residues long. The CDR3 loop reads CASSPTGGGGYTF. The CDR3, as DNA: TGTGCCAGCAGCCCGACAGGGGGAGGCGGCTACACCTTC.

This clonotype occurred a few times. V and J are TRBV11-2 and TRBJ2-1; no reliable D call. Germline loops: CDR1 SGHAT, CDR2 FQNNGV. The CDR3 runs to 14 residues. The V end lost 0 bases, the J end lost 5 bases, and 8 bases lay between the germline ends. Written as DNA, the CDR3 is TGTGCCAGCAGCTTAGAGGTAGGGAACAATGAGCAGTTCTTC. It specifies CASSLEVGNNEQFF.